This T cell receptor (beta chain) was identified during a study of T-cell memory formation after mild COVID-19. TCRdb independently ran MiXCR on the 5' RACE reads; one entry per CDR3 protein. The sample lists under 600,000 distinct CDR3 sequences, roughly 21% occurring once. V was clipped by 7 bases and J by 4 bases, with 10 bases between them. Germline CDR1 reads SQVTM; CDR2 reads ANQGSEA. This CDR3 has 12 residues. This clonotype has just a few counts. Antigen: not known. Study-wide results and limits: Memory sampled before infection contained some responding clones, suggesting cross-reactive memory joined.

Sequencing was performed on PBMCs or a T cell subset sorted from them (not recorded which). This chain joins TRBV29-1 and TRBJ1-4; no clear D gene. The receptor was derived from an adult woman who had mild COVID-19 (a few samples of this study predate the infection). Cell type and time point are not known. Written as DNA, the CDR3 is TGCAGCGCAGGTGGGCATAATGAAAAACTGTTTTTT. Amino acid sequence: CSAGGHNEKLFF.